The clone carrying this T cell receptor beta chain turned up a few times. This CDR3 is built from 15 residues. The ends lost 0 bases at V and 5 bases at J; junction bases unmatched: 3. The data are from a study of blood T cell repertoires in COVID-19. Looking at the study overall: COVID-19 samples collected from the United States, Italy and Spain covered acute and convalescent phases. T cells, B-cell-depleted T cells, or PBMCs supplied cDNA or gDNA.

As processed by the authors: The assay estimated nucleated cells by amplifying reference gene primers. Profiled with immunoSEQ multiplex PCR; TCRdb holds only in-frame clones, not every one. The DNA was the basis for D and trimming; V, J and clone size are from that table. The sample has 200,000 to 250,000 clones, around four fifths seen once. The clonotype was recovered from a woman in her 50s with active or convalescent COVID-19. The rearrangement joins TRBV23-1 to TRBJ1-1; 10 bases are shared with TRBD1. TRBV23-1 is treated as an ORF (open reading frame) with a function not yet certain. The sequenced sample consisted of peripheral blood. CDR3 DNA sequence: TGCGCCAGCAGTCAATCGGGACAGGGGTATACTGAAGCTTTCTTT. Translating gives CASSQSGQGYTEAFF.